This T cell receptor (beta chain) emerged from a study of T-cell reconstitution after alpha-beta-depleted transplantation in children (dated by TCRdb to between 2015 and 2016). Background for the entire study: The study quantitatively tracked T-cell immune reconstitution after TCRalphabeta/CD19-depleted allogeneic hematopoietic cell transplantation in children using TCR repertoire profiling.

Including cysteine and phenylalanine, the CDR3 has 15 amino acids. The retained sequence is limited to the CDR3, 45 bases, with the frame set at the first base. From a lookup of the germline V gene, CDR1 and CDR2 are SGHVS and FNYEAQ. The library was produced with PCR. TCRdb lists the instrument as Illumina HiSeq 2500. TCR libraries were prepared with molecular barcoding, using unique molecular identifiers to normalize TCRbeta repertoire quantification. TCRdb trimmed the raw reads at Q25, called clones with MiXCR and kept productive beta chains. Each CDR3 protein appears once, grouped with its most common genes and DNA. The sample includes some 590,000 distinct CDR3 sequences, with approximately 10% observed a single time. Of the sample, roughly 4% is held by the ten largest clones. In its sample, this clonotype was seen a few times. The antigen it recognizes is unknown. One end of the junction is discordant with germline, which a read error may explain.

The sample in question was PBMCs from the stem cell graft donor, obtained from the stem cell graft. In this chain, TRBV7-6 is recombined with TRBJ2-1; a tentative D call is TRBD2 (6 bases match). The sequence derives from a human donor who donated a stem cell graft to a child with acute myeloid leukemia. This receptor has the CDR3 CASTLRQGGEDEQFF. The nucleotides read TGTGCCAGCACCTTACGGCAGGGTGGGGAGGATGAGCAGTTCTTC.